The T cell receptor beta chain under discussion was sequenced for a study of spatial heterogeneity in lung cancer (dated by TCRdb to 2018 to 2020). About the full investigation: Beta-chain transcripts were consistently detected in greater numbers than alpha-chain transcripts, which likely reflected higher beta-chain transcript abundance. Both alpha and beta chains were TCR-sequenced in 210 or so tumor regions, around 65 matched nontumor lung samples and around 50 PBMC samples obtained at surgery. Nonsynonymous mutation counts, determined by whole-exome sequencing of tumor tissue, were related to features of the TCR repertoire. In the raw uncorrected reads, each unique combination of TCR and UMI appeared more than ten times on average. In non-small cell lung cancer, the study made a quantitative comparison of TCR alpha and beta repertoires among multiple tumor regions, matched nontumor lung and blood. In tumor regions, TCR transcript counts showed a strong correlation with a T cell transcriptional module score derived from matched bulk RNA-seq. Study-wide conclusions, independent of this receptor: TCR-seq was estimated to cover only approximately 7% of tumor T cells for alpha chains and approximately 13% for beta chains. Additional single-cell paired TCR alpha and beta sequencing was considered necessary to confirm, at a functional level, the hypothesis that regional TCRs recognize regional mutations. The count of ubiquitous expanded TCRs correlated with the count of ubiquitous nonsynonymous mutations, and the count of regional expanded TCRs correlated with the count of regional nonsynonymous mutations. The number of expanded intratumoral alpha and beta TCRs correlated with the tumor nonsynonymous mutation count.

The time point tag for this specimen amounts to: sample taken at primary tumor resection. Samples were obtained from over 70 patients with early-stage, untreated non-small cell lung cancer from the lung TRACERx cohort. Whole RNA extracted from tumor and nontumor lung tissue, or from cryopreserved PBMC samples, was used for TCR sequencing without cell sorting. Only patients with enough RNA available from two or more tumor regions were chosen for TCR sequencing. Tumor and adjacent nontumor lung specimens were reviewed by a lung pathologist before selection. As regards this clonotype: Its antigen is not yet known. Base quality data are lacking; no much larger clone is found one base away.

Per the germline V gene, SGHAT is the CDR1 and FQNNGV is the CDR2. The junction shows trimming of 3 bases on V and 1 base on J, and the gene matches do not reach 4 bases of it. The CDR3 starts with the cysteine, ends with the phenylalanine, and has 15 residues. The DNA shown is the 45-base CDR3, in frame from base 1. Receptor amplification or capture employed 5' RACE. Sequencer: NextSeq 500. The TCR library protocol attached a unique molecular identifier to each TCR cDNA molecule to allow correction of PCR and sequencing errors. Regarding the original processing steps: TCR identification, UMI-based error correction and CDR3 extraction were performed with Decombinator tools. Expanded TCRs were defined as those above a frequency of 2 per 1,000, corresponding to the top 1% of the tumor frequency distribution. Expanded tumor TCRs statistically deemed absent (corrected P<0.05) from at least one tumor region were classed as regional, and all other expanded tumor TCRs were classed as ubiquitous. Each repertoire was subsampled 100 times to 5,000 TCRs, after which Renyi diversity was computed with the R vegan package. CDR3 similarity networks were built from amino acid triplet string-kernel similarity, with CDR3s being connected when pairwise similarity was above 0.82. TCRdb handled the public reads itself, with Q25 trimming in fastp and clone calling in MiXCR, and kept productive beta chains. For every CDR3 protein sequence, its rows merge into one entry that carries the most common genes and DNA. The V and J calls, along with clone size, are taken from TCRdb and not from the paper's own processing. The sample table records roughly 9,000 distinct CDR3 sequences; roughly 6.8% of these occur just once. The ten largest clones capture roughly 30% of the sample.

Recombination joined TRBV11-2 with TRBJ2-7; 9 of the junction bases match TRBD2. The TCR was taken from a male donor with early-stage non-small cell lung cancer. The sequences come from lung tumor tissue, collected at surgery. The CDR3 protein sequence reads: CASSFTTSGSYEQYF. At the DNA level, the sequence is TGTGCCAGCAGCTTTACGACTAGCGGATCCTACGAGCAGTACTTC. Beyond the CDR3, the reference TRBV11-2 and TRBJ2-7 genes provide the residues; the full variable domain reads: EAGVAQSPRYKIIEKRQSVAFWCNPISGHATLYWYQQILGQGPKLLIQFQNNGVVDDSQLPKDRFSAERLKGVDSTLKIQPAKLEDSAVYLCASSFTTSGSYEQYFGPGTRLTVT.